Here is one TCR beta chain with its context. This sample is part of a study of T cell changes during pregnancy in multiple sclerosis. With 4 bases clipped from V and 2 bases from J, the junction kept 4 bases outside the gene matches. The germline gives CDR1 SNHLY, CDR2 FYNNEI. There are 15 residues in the CDR3. Produced via immunoSEQ multiplex PCR; TCRdb's table is partial and in-frame only. In the table there are fewer than 85,000 clones, about 93% of which are singletons. The receptor was isolated from a female donor in good health, enrolled as a control in a pregnancy study. The source material was peripheral blood, sampled after pregnancy. This rearrangement joins TRBV2 to TRBJ2-1; 8 positions agree with TRBD1. CDR3 nucleotide sequence: TGTGCCAGCAGTGCGGGGGACAGGACCTACAATGAGCAGTTCTTC. Amino acid sequence: CASSAGDRTYNEQFF.